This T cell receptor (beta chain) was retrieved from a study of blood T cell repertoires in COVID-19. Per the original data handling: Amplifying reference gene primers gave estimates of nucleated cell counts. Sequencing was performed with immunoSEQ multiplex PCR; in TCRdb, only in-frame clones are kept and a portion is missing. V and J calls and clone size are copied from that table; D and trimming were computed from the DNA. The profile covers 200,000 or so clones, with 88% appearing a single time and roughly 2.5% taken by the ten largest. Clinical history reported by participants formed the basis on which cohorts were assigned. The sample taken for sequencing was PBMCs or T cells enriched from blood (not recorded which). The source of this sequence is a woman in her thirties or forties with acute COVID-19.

DNA for the CDR3: TGTGCCAGCAGCTTAGCACTAGCGGGGGTGAGCACAGATACGCAGTATTTT. Its translation is CASSLALAGVSTDTQYF. The V call is TRBV7-2, the J call TRBJ2-3, with 11 bases identical to TRBD2. CDR1 is SGHTA, CDR2 FQGNSA, per germline. This CDR3 spans 17 amino acids. Germline trimming cut 0 bases from V and 0 bases from J; bases unmatched to any gene: 2.